Described below is a single T cell receptor (beta chain) sequence and its context. TCRdb keeps only in-frame clones here, not all; method: immunoSEQ multiplex PCR. The table records some 200,000 clones, around nine tenths of them present only once. Looked up from germline, CDR1 is LNHDA and CDR2 is SQIVND (reference sequence). V shed 3 bases and J shed 9 bases, with 18 bases lying between them. The CDR3 loop spans 15 amino acids. The sample belongs to a study of blood T cell repertoires in COVID-19. This clonotype originated in a man in his forties with active or convalescent COVID-19. Input material: peripheral blood. The genes are TRBV19 and TRBJ1-5; D possibly corresponds to TRBD1 (5 bases). The CDR3 is CASSISGQGGGPQHF. The CDR3 DNA reads as TGTGCCAGTAGTATTAGTGGGCAGGGAGGTGGGCCCCAGCATTTT.